Following are 27 T cell receptor beta chains from one sample sequenced in a study of blood T cell repertoires in COVID-19. TCRdb's copy holds only in-frame clones and misses some; the assay was immunoSEQ multiplex PCR. There are about 70,000 clones in the sample; over 80% occur only once, and 1.8% lies in the top ten. Sequencing was carried out using peripheral blood. These receptors all come from a woman aged 60-75 years with acute or convalescent COVID-19.

This chain links TRBV28 with TRBJ1-6, with 8 bases that match TRBD1. The V gene end was trimmed by 6 bases and the J gene end by 5 bases; junction bases not matched to a gene: 9. This CDR3 is 16 amino acids long. Per germline, CDR1 MDHEN and CDR2 SYDVKM. In DNA form, the CDR3 reads TGTGCCAGCAGATTTCAGGGGGCGCCTAATAATTCACCCCTCCACTTT. Translating it yields CASRFQGAPNNSPLHF.

The chain couples TRBV6-5 to TRBJ1-1; D is undetermined. V lost 8 bases and J lost 1, with 11 bases in between. Germline lookup yields CDR1 MNHEY and CDR2 SVGAGI. The CDR3 covers 13 residues. The CDR3 loop reads CASLQHTNTEAFF. DNA for the CDR3: TGTGCCAGCTTACAGCACACGAACACTGAAGCTTTCTTT.

The chain joins TRBV14 to TRBJ2-1, with D perhaps TRBD2 (6 bases). Trimming removed 4 bases at V and 8 bases at J, with 15 bases between. The V gene's germline CDR1 is SGHDN and CDR2 FVKESK. The CDR3 spans 14 residues. Here the CDR3 DNA reads TGTGCCAGCAGCCTTGGGCTTGGAGGGTATGAGCAGTTCTTC. This translates into CASSLGLGGYEQFF.

The chain uses TRBV10-3 and TRBJ2-5, with 9 bases lining up with TRBD2. V dropped 3 bases and J dropped 5; count of bases not matched to a gene: 7. The CDR3 contains 15 residues. The germline V gene encodes CDR1 ENHRY and CDR2 SYGVKD. DNA of the CDR3: TGTGCCATCAGTGAAGGAGCGGGGGGCGGGGAGACCCAGTACTTC. Its protein product is CAISEGAGGGETQYF.

The rearrangement links TRBV4-1 to TRBJ2-7, with 9 bases lining up with TRBD1. The CDR3 is 15 amino acids. Per germline, CDR1 MGHRA and CDR2 YSYEKL. The ends lost 3 bases at V and 3 bases at J; junction bases unmatched: 6. DNA of the CDR3: TGCGCCAGCAGCCATACCGGGACAGGGTTCTACGAGCAGTACTTC. Residues: CASSHTGTGFYEQYF.

In its sample, this clone was seen once. J is TRBJ2-3 and V is TRBV6-6; D possibly corresponds to TRBD2 (5 bases). This CDR3 has 15 residues. Trimming took off 8 bases at V and 0 bases at J, with 15 bases between the two ends. The germline V gene has CDR1 MNHNY and CDR2 SVGAGI (reference sequence). CDR3 loop: CASLLSGPSTDTQYF. In DNA form, the CDR3 reads TGTGCCAGCCTATTGAGCGGCCCTAGCACAGATACGCAGTATTTT.

The V gene is TRBV18, the J gene TRBJ1-1; D is undetermined. This CDR3 spans 14 amino acids. Germline CDR1 reads KGHSH; CDR2 reads LQKENI. V was clipped by 6 bases and J by 0 bases, with 11 bases between them. The CDR3 sequence: CASSSTGLNTEAFF. The CDR3 coding sequence is TGTGCCAGCTCTTCTACGGGGTTGAACACTGAAGCTTTCTTT. Using reference TRBV18 and TRBJ1-1 for the parts outside the CDR3, the full variable domain is NAGVMQNPRHLVRRRGQEARLRCSPMKGHSHVYWYRQLPEEGLKFMVYLQKENIIDESGMPKERFSAEFPKEGPSILRIQQVVRGDSAAYFCASSSTGLNTEAFFGQGTRLTVV.

This clone has just a few counts. The genes are TRBV7-8 and TRBJ1-3, with TRBD1 matching over 8 bases. The CDR3 has 16 amino acids. V lost 6 bases to trimming and J lost 4 bases; unmatched junction nucleotides: 11. Per germline, CDR1 SGHVS and CDR2 FQNEAQ. CDR3 protein: CASRKDRVRTGNTIYF. The CDR3 DNA is TGTGCCAGCAGGAAGGACAGGGTTCGGACGGGAAACACCATATATTTT.

The rearrangement links TRBV2 to TRBJ2-7; D is unclear. The CDR3 loop spans 14 amino acids. Germline V gene sequence: CDR1 SNHLY, CDR2 FYNNEI. The ends were cut back, 4 bases at V and 3 bases at J, with 13 bases in the middle. CDR3 in amino acids: CASSGHANIYEQYF. CDR3 coding DNA: TGTGCCAGCAGTGGACATGCGAACATCTACGAGCAGTACTTC.

J is TRBJ2-3 and V is TRBV7-9; 13 bases are a match to TRBD2. The J segment lost 1 base and the V segment lost 2 bases, leaving 3 bases of the junction unmatched. CDR1 is SEHNR, CDR2 FQNEAQ, per germline (reference sequence). This CDR3 has 17 amino acids. CDR3 DNA: TGTGCCAGCAGCTTACCCGGACTAGCGGGGGGCACAGATACGCAGTATTTT. It yields the protein CASSLPGLAGGTDTQYF.

The chain has TRBV12-3 or TRBV12-4 and TRBJ2-5, with D hard to call. The CDR3 totals 11 residues. V gave up 5 bases and J gave up 4 bases, with 5 bases separating them. The CDR3 is CASSLTETQYF. In DNA, the CDR3 is TGTGCCAGCAGTCTAACAGAGACCCAGTACTTC.

Here the CDR3 DNA reads TGTGCCAGCAGCGTGCGAGCGTCAGATACGCAGTATTTT. Amino acid sequence: CASSVRASDTQYF. The chain combines TRBV9 with TRBJ2-3; D is uncertain. Germline CDR1 and CDR2: SGDLS and YYNGEE. The germline V and J ends were trimmed by 2 bases and 4 bases, with 8 bases remaining between them. This CDR3 comprises 13 residues.

The V gene is TRBV5-1, the J gene TRBJ1-2, with 7 bases matching TRBD1. CDR3 length: 14 amino acids. J lost 4 bases, V lost 0 bases, and 3 bases had no gene match. In germline, CDR1 is SGHRS, CDR2 YFSETQ. In nucleotides, the CDR3 is TGCGCCAGCAGCTTGGGGGCAGGGGGCTATGGCTACACCTTC. It is translated as CASSLGAGGYGYTF.

The chain carries TRBV15 and TRBJ2-3, with a tentative D call TRBD2 (6 bases). The germline V gene encodes CDR1 LNHNV and CDR2 YYDKDF (reference sequence). V was shortened by 3 bases and J by 2 bases, with 9 bases between the two germline ends. This CDR3 is built from 14 residues. CDR3 nucleotides: TGTGCCACCAGCAGCCGCGGGGCCACAGATACGCAGTATTTT. This gives the protein CATSSRGATDTQYF.

The rearrangement links TRBV5-6 to TRBJ1-1, with 12 bases aligning to TRBD1. Per germline, CDR1 SGHDT and CDR2 YYEEEE. The trim removed 5 bases at V and 1 base at J, leaving 12 bases unmatched. There are 18 residues in the CDR3. The CDR3 nucleotides are TGTGCCAGCAGGAACCGGGACAGGGGGCGGGCTCGGAACACTGAAGCTTTCTTT. It codes for CASRNRDRGRARNTEAFF.

The V and J genes are TRBV3-1 (or the pseudogene TRBV3-2) and TRBJ2-5; TRBD1 might be the D (6 bases). Germline V gene data show CDR1 as LGHDT and CDR2 as YNNKEL (reference sequence). Trimming took 1 base from V and 7 from J, leaving 10 bases between them. This CDR3 spans 13 amino acids. CDR3 in amino acids: CASSQGRRGTQYF. The CDR3, as DNA: TGTGCCAGCAGCCAAGGGCGCAGGGGGACCCAGTACTTC.

This chain uses TRBV14 with TRBJ1-1; the D gene is possibly TRBD1 (5 bases). V was trimmed by 5 bases and J by 0 bases, leaving 13 bases between them. The CDR3 extends over 15 amino acids. Germline V gives CDR1 SGHDN, CDR2 FVKESK. The CDR3 DNA reads TGTGCCAGCAGCATCGGGGGGGTAATGAACACTGAAGCTTTCTTT. Its protein product is CASSIGGVMNTEAFF.

The chain links TRBV28 to TRBJ1-5; 7 nucleotides agree with TRBD1. The germline V gene has CDR1 MDHEN and CDR2 SYDVKM. The length of the CDR3 is 15 residues. V trimming: 5 bases; J trimming: 4 bases; junction bases outside the gene matches: 8. CDR3 loop: CASSLETGFNQPQHF. In DNA, the CDR3 is TGTGCCAGCAGTCTAGAGACAGGGTTTAATCAGCCCCAGCATTTT. The whole variable domain, remainder taken from reference TRBV28 and TRBJ1-5, is DVKVTQSSRYLVKRTGEKVFLECVQDMDHENMFWYRQDPGLGLRLIYFSYDVKMKEKGDIPEGYSVSREKKERFSLILESASTNQTSMYLCASSLETGFNQPQHFGDGTRLSIL.

The chain is built from TRBV6-5 and TRBJ1-3, with 7 bases matching TRBD1. V lost 4 bases, J lost 0 bases, and 6 bases stayed unmatched. The CDR3 loop spans 16 amino acids. Looked up from germline, CDR1 is MNHEY and CDR2 is SVGAGI. CDR3 sequence reads: CASSFSGQTSGNTIYF. CDR3 nucleotide sequence: TGTGCCAGCAGTTTTTCGGGACAGACCTCTGGAAACACCATATATTTT.

The chain uses TRBV7-8 and TRBJ1-2; D is perhaps TRBD1 (6 bases). The CDR3 is made up of 14 amino acids. V was clipped by 1 base and J by 2 bases, with 8 bases between them. CDR1 is SGHVS, CDR2 FQNEAQ, per germline. This chain's CDR3 is CASSLGGLNYGYTF. The CDR3, as DNA: TGTGCCAGCAGCTTAGGGGGGCTCAACTATGGCTACACCTTC.

The chain carries TRBV4-1 and TRBJ2-5; 8 bases are a match to TRBD2. There are 16 residues in the CDR3. Germline assignment: CDR1 MGHRA and CDR2 YSYEKL. V shed 0 bases and J 4 bases; nucleotides not matched to a gene: 7. The chain's CDR3 is CASSQDERGLGETQYF. DNA for the CDR3: TGCGCCAGCAGCCAAGATGAGCGGGGGCTGGGAGAGACCCAGTACTTC.

The chain has TRBV2 and TRBJ2-1; TRBD2 aligns across 11 bases. This CDR3 is built from 15 residues. After removal of 6 bases from V and 6 bases from J, the junction contained 7 bases not matched to a gene. Germline CDR1 and CDR2: SNHLY and FYNNEI. CDR3 bases: TGTGCCAGCAGCCCTCTAGCGGGAGGCTCCAATGAGCAGTTCTTC. As protein: CASSPLAGGSNEQFF.

The sample holds one count of this clone. The chain recombines TRBV30 with TRBJ2-5, with TRBD1 as a possible D gene (6 bases). The CDR3 is 13 residues long. Trimming pared 2 bases from V and 2 bases from J, leaving 9 bases between. Germline-derived CDR1 and CDR2 are GTSNPN and SVGIG (reference sequence). CDR3 bases: TGTGCCTGGAGTCGGGACATACAAGAGACCCAGTACTTC. It specifies CAWSRDIQETQYF.

DNA for the CDR3: TGCGCCAGCAGTGAGGCGCTGGGGGGGCGAGCTTTCTTT. It yields the protein CASSEALGGRAFF. The rearrangement uses TRBV10-2 and TRBJ1-1; weak D call: TRBD1 (6 bases). Germline CDR1 and CDR2: WSHSY and SAAADI. CDR3 length: 13 amino acids. V gave up 2 bases and J gave up 10 bases, with 14 bases separating them.

This sequence joins TRBV7-9 and TRBJ2-1; 8 bases line up with TRBD2. In germline, CDR1 is SEHNR, CDR2 FQNEAQ (reference sequence). V was pared by 5 bases and J by 12 bases, with 18 bases of the junction left unmatched. CDR3 size: 16 residues. The CDR3 reads CASSPHAGGWLSGQFF. In nucleotides, the CDR3 is TGTGCCAGCAGCCCGCATGCGGGAGGATGGCTAAGTGGGCAGTTCTTC.

The chain links TRBV5-6 to TRBJ1-2; 8 nucleotides align to TRBD1. The trim removed 3 bases at V and 6 bases at J, leaving 7 bases unmatched. Germline-derived CDR1 and CDR2 are SGHDT and YYEEEE. This CDR3 has 14 amino acids. In DNA form, the CDR3 reads TGTGCCAGCAGCTACGCAGACAGGGGAGATGGCTACACCTTC. Protein sequence: CASSYADRGDGYTF.

The chain employs TRBV12-2 and TRBJ2-3; the table calls TRBD2, which could not be checked here. TRBV12-2 is reported as a pseudogene. There are 17 residues in the CDR3. The CDR3 coding sequence is TGTGCAAGTCGCTCCGAAGTGCCGGGGGGGCGGACAGATACGCAGTATTTT. Its protein product is CASRSEVPGGRTDTQYF.